This record looks at one TCR beta chain sequence and its context. Antigen specificity is unknown. Method: immunoSEQ multiplex PCR; TCRdb's copy keeps in-frame clones and lacks some. The table has 55,000 to 80,000 clones, roughly 85% seen once. The data originate from a study of siplizumab effects on memory and regulatory T cells. General study results and limits: Suppressive activity of Tregs proliferating in siplizumab cultures remained unconfirmed. Alloreactive sequences from unstimulated CD4+ memory cells fell significantly with siplizumab.

Between the trimmed V and J ends, which lost 6 bases and 0 bases, there was a span of 5 bases. The length of the CDR3 is 12 residues. Germline CDR1 reads MDHEN; CDR2 reads SYDVKM. Sequenced: memory CD4+ T cells sorted from blood. The gene calls are TRBV28 and TRBJ1-1, with D uncertain. The receptor was isolated from a human donor in good health. The CDR3 DNA reads as TGTGCCAGCAGGGTTTTGAACACTGAAGCTTTCTTT. Translating it yields CASRVLNTEAFF. The full variable domain, completed using reference TRBV28 and TRBJ1-1, is DVKVTQSSRYLVKRTGEKVFLECVQDMDHENMFWYRQDPGLGLRLIYFSYDVKMKEKGDIPEGYSVSREKKERFSLILESASTNQTSMYLCASRVLNTEAFFGQGTRLTVV.